This is a list of T cell receptor beta chains from one sample in a study of T cell responses to AZD1222 COVID-19 vaccine. The assay was immunoSEQ multiplex PCR, and TCRdb's table has in-frame clones only and misses some. The table lists 180,000 or so clones, 92% of them singletons, with 1% to 1.5% in the top ten. The sequencing here drew on peripheral blood, taken 28 days after the second AZD1222 dose. The receptors originated from an adult who received the AZD1222 COVID-19 vaccine. Each CDR3 is given with its conserved first and last residue. The order of the fields is J gene, D gene, V gene, clone size, CDR3 protein, CDR3 DNA. The D gene is left open where the match is weak. Clone sizes are given selectively: once, few, many, or a class where the clone is expanded.

J: TRBJ2-1; D: TRBD2; V: TRBV3-1/TRBV3-2; size: once; CDR3: CASSPGLAGGRQFF; DNA: TGTGCCAGCAGCCCGGGACTAGCGGGGGGGCGACAGTTCTTC
J: TRBJ2-1; D: TRBD2; V: TRBV2; size: NA; CDR3: CASRREGYNEQFF; DNA: TGTGCCAGCAGGAGGGAGGGGTACAATGAGCAGTTCTTC
J: TRBJ1-4; D: TRBD1; V: TRBV7-9; size: NA; CDR3: CASSDYGTGDEKLFF; DNA: TGTGCCAGCAGCGACTACGGGACAGGGGATGAAAAACTGTTTTTT
J: TRBJ1-1; D: NA; V: TRBV12-3/TRBV12-4; size: once; CDR3: CASSLGPNTEAFF; DNA: TGTGCCAGCAGTTTGGGGCCGAACACTGAAGCTTTCTTT
J: TRBJ2-7; D: TRBD2; V: TRBV27; size: NA; CDR3: CASSTGLAGGITYEQYF; DNA: TGTGCCAGCAGTACAGGACTAGCGGGAGGGATCACATACGAGCAGTACTTC
J: TRBJ1-2; D: TRBD1; V: TRBV7-9; size: NA; CDR3: CASSLLGQGFGGYTF; DNA: TGTGCCAGCAGCCTGTTGGGACAGGGATTCGGTGGCTACACCTTC
J: TRBJ1-1; D: NA; V: TRBV11-2; size: NA; CDR3: CASSLARGAADPTEAFF; DNA: TGTGCCAGCAGCTTAGCCAGGGGTGCTGCGGATCCGACTGAAGCTTTCTTT
J: TRBJ1-4; D: NA; V: TRBV4-1; size: NA; CDR3: CASSQLGTENEKLFF; DNA: TGCGCCAGCAGCCAGCTCGGGACGGAGAATGAAAAACTGTTTTTT
J: TRBJ2-7; D: NA; V: TRBV6-5; size: NA; CDR3: CASSYDSYEQYF; DNA: TGTGCCAGCAGTTACGACAGTTACGAGCAGTACTTC
J: TRBJ1-6; D: NA; V: TRBV12-3/TRBV12-4; size: NA; CDR3: CASSRGQNSPLHF; DNA: TGTGCCAGCAGTCGTGGACAAAATTCACCCCTCCACTTT
J: TRBJ1-2; D: TRBD1; V: TRBV5-1; size: NA; CDR3: CASSYTGGEGYGYTF; DNA: TGCGCCAGCAGTTACACAGGGGGCGAAGGCTATGGCTACACCTTC
J: TRBJ2-5; D: TRBD2; V: TRBV4-1; size: NA; CDR3: CASSQETSGQETQYF; DNA: TGCGCCAGCAGCCAAGAAACTAGCGGCCAAGAGACCCAGTACTTC
J: TRBJ1-5; D: TRBD1; V: TRBV7-6; size: NA; CDR3: CASSLTGGMNQPQHF; DNA: TGTGCCAGCAGCTTAACAGGGGGCATGAATCAGCCCCAGCATTTT
J: TRBJ2-7; D: NA; V: TRBV4-1; size: NA; CDR3: CASSQATGPSSYEQYF; DNA: TGCGCCAGCAGCCAAGCGACGGGCCCGAGCTCCTACGAGCAGTACTTC
J: TRBJ1-1; D: NA; V: TRBV30; size: NA; CDR3: CAWREDTEAFF; DNA: TGTGCCTGGAGAGAGGACACTGAAGCTTTCTTT
J: TRBJ1-2; D: NA; V: TRBV20-1; size: NA; CDR3: CSVPGVNGYTF; DNA: TGCAGTGTCCCAGGGGTGAATGGCTACACCTTC
J: TRBJ1-5; D: NA; V: TRBV6-5; size: once; CDR3: CASSYREANQPQHF; DNA: TGTGCCAGCAGTTACAGGGAAGCCAATCAGCCCCAGCATTTT
J: TRBJ1-4; D: NA; V: TRBV5-1; size: NA; CDR3: CASSSTVGGFNEKLFF; DNA: TGCGCCAGCAGCTCGACCGTAGGAGGATTTAATGAAAAACTGTTTTTT
J: TRBJ2-1; D: TRBD1; V: TRBV28; size: NA; CDR3: CASSLSFFGTGAVLHYYNEQFF; DNA: TGTGCCAGCAGTTTAAGTTTTTTTGGGACAGGGGCCGTTCTACACTACTACAATGAGCAGTTCTTC
J: TRBJ2-3; D: NA; V: TRBV5-1; size: NA; CDR3: CASTPGAGDTQYF; DNA: TGCGCCAGCACCCCCGGGGCGGGAGATACGCAGTATTTT
J: TRBJ1-3; D: NA; V: TRBV7-2; size: once; CDR3: CASSLSGIRASGNTIYF; DNA: TGTGCCAGCAGCTTAAGCGGGATCCGGGCGTCTGGAAACACCATATATTTT
J: TRBJ1-1; D: NA; V: TRBV10-3; size: NA; CDR3: CAISEWASTEAFF; DNA: TGTGCCATCAGTGAGTGGGCATCAACTGAAGCTTTCTTT
J: TRBJ2-4; D: TRBD2; V: TRBV4-1; size: NA; CDR3: CASSPLPNGGVQYF; DNA: TGCGCCAGCAGCCCGCTCCCCAACGGGGGGGTTCAGTACTTC
J: TRBJ2-7; D: NA; V: TRBV14; size: NA; CDR3: CASSPANPYEQYF; DNA: TGTGCCAGCAGCCCCGCGAACCCCTACGAGCAGTACTTC
J: TRBJ2-3; D: NA; V: TRBV28; size: NA; CDR3: CASRMDRFSTDTQYF; DNA: TGTGCCAGCAGAATGGACCGCTTTAGCACAGATACGCAGTATTTT
J: TRBJ2-5; D: NA; V: TRBV28; size: NA; CDR3: CASSFRWGAEETQYF; DNA: TGTGCCAGCAGTTTTCGTTGGGGGGCTGAGGAGACCCAGTACTTC
J: TRBJ2-7; D: TRBD2; V: TRBV28; size: NA; CDR3: CASRPRAWRGDPYEQYF; DNA: TGTGCCAGCAGGCCCAGGGCGTGGCGGGGGGACCCCTACGAGCAGTACTTC
J: TRBJ1-1; D: NA; V: TRBV6-5; size: NA; CDR3: CATDLMPGNTEAFF; DNA: TGTGCCACCGACCTAATGCCGGGGAACACTGAAGCTTTCTTT
J: TRBJ2-1; D: TRBD2; V: TRBV4-2; size: NA; CDR3: CASSLSGGPDREQFF; DNA: TGTGCCAGCAGCCTTAGCGGGGGCCCGGACAGGGAGCAGTTCTTC
J: TRBJ2-7; D: TRBD2; V: TRBV4-1; size: once; CDR3: CASSGGETYEQYF; DNA: TGCGCCAGCAGCGGGGGGGAAACCTACGAGCAGTACTTC
J: TRBJ1-3; D: NA; V: TRBV7-6; size: NA; CDR3: CASSLNTWGSGNTIYF; DNA: TGTGCCAGCAGCTTGAACACATGGGGTTCCGGAAACACCATATATTTT
J: TRBJ1-4; D: NA; V: TRBV27; size: NA; CDR3: CASRNSPATNEKLFF; DNA: TGTGCCAGCAGAAACAGCCCAGCAACTAATGAAAAACTGTTTTTT
J: TRBJ1-1; D: NA; V: TRBV5-1; size: NA; CDR3: CASSFPLSGDTEAFF; DNA: TGCGCCAGCAGCTTTCCTCTCAGTGGGGACACTGAAGCTTTCTTT
J: TRBJ1-2; D: NA; V: TRBV6-5; size: NA; CDR3: CASSYSPRSGYGYTF; DNA: TGTGCCAGCAGTTACTCCCCCAGGAGCGGCTATGGCTACACCTTC
J: TRBJ1-1; D: TRBD1; V: TRBV24-1; size: few; CDR3: CATSDGQGANTEAFF; DNA: TGTGCCACCAGTGACGGACAGGGGGCAAACACTGAAGCTTTCTTT
J: TRBJ2-1; D: TRBD2; V: TRBV19; size: NA; CDR3: CASSIDLAGAFNEQFF; DNA: TGTGCCAGTAGTATAGATCTAGCGGGAGCTTTTAATGAGCAGTTCTTC
J: TRBJ1-2; D: NA; V: TRBV7-9; size: NA; CDR3: CASSFLGEGGYGYTF; DNA: TGTGCCAGCAGCTTTCTCGGGGAAGGCGGGTATGGCTACACCTTC
J: TRBJ2-3; D: NA; V: TRBV5-8; size: NA; CDR3: CASSTAGQNTDTQYF; DNA: TGTGCCAGCAGCACCGCGGGACAAAACACAGATACGCAGTATTTT
J: TRBJ1-1; D: TRBD1; V: TRBV19; size: few; CDR3: CASSSMDRGRIYTEAFF; DNA: TGTGCCAGTAGTTCCATGGACAGGGGGCGCATTTACACTGAAGCTTTCTTT
J: TRBJ1-1; D: NA; V: TRBV12-5; size: NA; CDR3: CASGLGDRSNTEAFF; DNA: TGTGCTAGTGGTTTGGGAGACAGAAGTAACACTGAAGCTTTCTTT
J: TRBJ1-4; D: NA; V: TRBV4-1; size: NA; CDR3: CASSQRGLVVLDEKLFF; DNA: TGCGCCAGCAGCCAGAGGGGCTTGGTAGTTCTGGATGAAAAACTGTTTTTT
J: TRBJ2-1; D: NA; V: TRBV13; size: NA; CDR3: CASSAHGPSRGDNEQFF; DNA: TGTGCCAGCAGCGCCCACGGTCCCAGTAGGGGTGACAATGAGCAGTTCTTC
J: TRBJ1-4; D: NA; V: TRBV2; size: once; CDR3: CASSHRSTNEKLFF; DNA: TGTGCCAGCAGCCACAGATCAACTAATGAAAAACTGTTTTTT
J: TRBJ2-5; D: NA; V: TRBV19; size: NA; CDR3: CASSPEETQYF; DNA: TGTGCCAGTAGTCCCGAAGAGACCCAGTACTTC
J: TRBJ1-2; D: NA; V: TRBV3-1/TRBV3-2; size: NA; CDR3: CASSTAPYGYTF; DNA: TGTGCCAGTTCCACAGCGCCCTATGGCTACACCTTC
J: TRBJ1-2; D: TRBD1; V: TRBV15; size: NA; CDR3: CATSVSTGGRYGYTF; DNA: TGTGCCACCAGCGTATCGACAGGGGGCCGCTATGGCTACACCTTC
J: TRBJ1-4; D: TRBD1; V: TRBV28; size: NA; CDR3: CASSPDMGQEKLFF; DNA: TGTGCCAGCAGTCCAGACATGGGACAGGAAAAACTGTTTTTT
J: TRBJ1-4; D: NA; V: TRBV29-1; size: NA; CDR3: CSVEAWAGEKLFF; DNA: TGCAGCGTTGAAGCCTGGGCGGGGGAAAAACTGTTTTTT
J: TRBJ1-6; D: TRBD1; V: TRBV13; size: NA; CDR3: CAGGQGDSPLHF; DNA: TGTGCCGGTGGACAGGGTGATTCACCCCTCCACTTT
J: TRBJ2-2; D: NA; V: TRBV15; size: NA; CDR3: CATSRGGSTNTGELFF; DNA: TGTGCCACCAGCAGAGGGGGCAGTACAAACACCGGGGAGCTGTTTTTT
J: TRBJ2-5; D: NA; V: TRBV29-1; size: NA; CDR3: CSVLAAGETQYF; DNA: TGCAGCGTTCTGGCGGCGGGGGAGACCCAGTACTTC
J: TRBJ1-5; D: NA; V: TRBV30; size: NA; CDR3: CAWSGRSNQPQHF; DNA: TGTGCCTGGAGTGGCCGGAGCAATCAGCCCCAGCATTTT